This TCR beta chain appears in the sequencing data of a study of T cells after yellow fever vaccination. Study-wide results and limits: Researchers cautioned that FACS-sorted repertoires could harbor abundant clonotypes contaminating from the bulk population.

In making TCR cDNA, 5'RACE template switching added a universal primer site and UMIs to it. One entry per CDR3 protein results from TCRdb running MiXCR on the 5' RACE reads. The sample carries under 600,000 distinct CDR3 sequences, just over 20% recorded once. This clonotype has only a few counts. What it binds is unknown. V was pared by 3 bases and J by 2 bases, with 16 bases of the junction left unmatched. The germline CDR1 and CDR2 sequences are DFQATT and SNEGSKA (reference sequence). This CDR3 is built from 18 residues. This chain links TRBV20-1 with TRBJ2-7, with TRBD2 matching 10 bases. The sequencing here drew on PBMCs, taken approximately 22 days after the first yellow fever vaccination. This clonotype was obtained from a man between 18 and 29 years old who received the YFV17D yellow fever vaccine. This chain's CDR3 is CSARRESSQAGGTYEQYV. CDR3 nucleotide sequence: TGCAGTGCTAGGAGGGAGAGCAGTCAAGCGGGGGGGACCTACGAGCAGTACGTC.